This T cell receptor beta chain was identified during a study of shared clonotypes between healthy human individuals. About the study: The people who gave samples were two women and a few men aged 18 to 49.

Notes on the study in general: An anticipated effect of sequencing depth on clonotype sharing among donors was recognized. Since donors were few, the genetic and exposure-history diversity represented was limited.

Comments on this clone: What it binds is not known.

Sequencing was at deep level. Sequencing used immunoSEQ multiplex PCR; TCRdb keeps in-frame clones, though not all of them. The table lists over a million clones, about 75% of them singletons, with 1.2% to 1.5% in the top ten. The CDR3 is made up of 17 amino acids. V gave up 4 bases and J gave up 1 base; unmatched junction bases: 10. Germline V lookup: CDR1 SGHRS, CDR2 YFSETQ. The sample taken for sequencing was memory CD4+ T cells sorted from blood. Documented subset: CD45RA-negative fraction. This chain connects TRBV5-1 to TRBJ1-1; 10 bases align to TRBD1. The receptor comes from a young man in good health. CDR3 protein: CASSTYDRGLGNTEAFF. The CDR3 nucleotides read TGCGCCAGCAGCACTTATGACAGGGGGCTAGGGAACACTGAAGCTTTCTTT.